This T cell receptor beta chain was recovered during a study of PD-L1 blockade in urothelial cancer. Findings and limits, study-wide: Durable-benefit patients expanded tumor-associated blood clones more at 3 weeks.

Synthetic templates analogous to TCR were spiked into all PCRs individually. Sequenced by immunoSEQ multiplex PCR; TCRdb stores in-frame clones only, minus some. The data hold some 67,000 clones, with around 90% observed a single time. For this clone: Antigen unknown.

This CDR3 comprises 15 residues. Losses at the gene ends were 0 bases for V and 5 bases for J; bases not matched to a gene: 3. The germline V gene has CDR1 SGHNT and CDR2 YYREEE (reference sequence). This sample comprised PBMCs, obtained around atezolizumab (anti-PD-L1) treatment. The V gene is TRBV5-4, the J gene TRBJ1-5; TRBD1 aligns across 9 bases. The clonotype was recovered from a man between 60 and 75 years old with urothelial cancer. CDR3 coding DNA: TGTGCCAGCAGCTTGGACAGGGGGCCGTATCAGCCCCAGCATTTT. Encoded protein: CASSLDRGPYQPQHF.